The clone carrying this T cell receptor beta chain turned up a few times. Its target is unknown. The data stem from a study of post-analysis software for immune sequencing data. The library was made from cDNA and included unique molecular identifiers. TCRdb re-called the PCR reads through MiXCR, storing one row per CDR3 protein. The table has approximately 360,000 distinct CDR3 sequences, roughly 35% seen once; the top ten hold about an eighth. Study conclusions and caveats: In patients, TRBV5-6, TRBV5-1 and TRBV20-1 belonged to several TRBV segments found more frequently than in controls. Those with multiple sclerosis, the patient group, showed significantly lower normalized Chao1 diversity than controls. Samples prepared in the same batch strongly co-clustered by F measure.

This CDR3 is 15 amino acids long. Germline assignment: CDR1 SGHTA and CDR2 FQGTGA. Trimming took off 5 bases at V and 4 bases at J, with 16 bases between the two ends. This sequence originates from a girl under 18 with multiple sclerosis. The rearrangement links TRBV7-3 to TRBJ2-3; no definite D call. The source material was blood. The CDR3 region has the DNA TGTGCCAGCAGCCGGACCCCGTCTGATGCAGATACGCAGTATTTT. Translation: CASSRTPSDADTQYF. Full variable domain (outside the CDR3, taken from reference TRBV7-3 and TRBJ2-3): GAGVSQTPSNKVTEKGKYVELRCDPISGHTALYWYRQSLGQGPEFLIYFQGTGAADDSGLPNDRFFAVRPEGSVSTLKIQRTERGDSAVYLCASSRTPSDADTQYFGPGTRLTVL.